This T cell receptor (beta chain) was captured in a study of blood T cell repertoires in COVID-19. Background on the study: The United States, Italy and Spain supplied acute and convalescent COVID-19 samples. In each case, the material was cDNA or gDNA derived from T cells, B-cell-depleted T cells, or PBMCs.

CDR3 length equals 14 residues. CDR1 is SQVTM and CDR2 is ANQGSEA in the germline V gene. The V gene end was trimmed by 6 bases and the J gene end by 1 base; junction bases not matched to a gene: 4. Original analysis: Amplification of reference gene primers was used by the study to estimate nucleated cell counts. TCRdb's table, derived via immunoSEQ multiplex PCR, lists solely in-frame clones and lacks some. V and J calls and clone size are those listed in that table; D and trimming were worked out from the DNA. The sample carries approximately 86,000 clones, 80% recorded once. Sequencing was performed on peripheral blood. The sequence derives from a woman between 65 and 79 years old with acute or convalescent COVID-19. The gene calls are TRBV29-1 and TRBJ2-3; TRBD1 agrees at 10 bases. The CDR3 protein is CSVGTGAGTDTQYF. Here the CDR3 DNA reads TGCAGCGTAGGGACAGGGGCCGGCACAGATACGCAGTATTTT.